This T cell receptor beta chain was recorded in a study of patients and donors after allogeneic stem cell transplantation. TCRdb reanalysed the RT-PCR reads using MiXCR and keeps one entry per CDR3 protein. The table has about 230,000 distinct CDR3 sequences, 13% to 15% seen once; the top ten hold roughly 11%. This clonotype was found a few times. This CDR3 has 15 residues. V was pared by 2 bases and J by 3 bases, with 6 bases of the junction left unmatched. The germline CDR1 and CDR2 sequences are SGHNT and YYREEE (reference sequence). V gene TRBV5-4 combines with J gene TRBJ1-1, with TRBD1 identical over 8 bases. Sequencing input: blood, either unsorted or a sorted T cell fraction (not recorded which). The origin of this receptor is a human donor who was either an allogeneic HSCT recipient or a stem cell or donor lymphocyte infusion donor (not recorded which). It is not recorded whose cells these are; they may come from a transplant donor. CDR3 residues: CASSFTGQGYTEAFF. The CDR3 nucleotides read TGTGCCAGCAGCTTTACTGGACAGGGATACACTGAAGCTTTCTTT. The full variable domain, rest sourced from reference TRBV5-4 and TRBJ1-1, is ETGVTQSPTHLIKTRGQQVTLRCSSQSGHNTVSWYQQALGQGPQFIFQYYREEENGRGNFPPRFSGLQFPNYSSELNVNALELDDSALYLCASSFTGQGYTEAFFGQGTRLTVV.